One and the same sample provided the 3 T cell receptor beta chains below, sequenced in a study of beta chain features in type 1 diabetes. The entirety of the isolated RNA underwent reverse transcription, so expressed TCRB transcripts were sequenced. Here immunoSEQ multiplex PCR was the method, and the copy in TCRdb shows in-frame clones only, minus some. The table includes 500,000 to 700,000 clones, 15% to 18% detected once. Sequencing input: naive CD4+ T cells from blood. These receptors were obtained from a young man in good health.

This clone was counted only a few times. The chain joins TRBV5-6 to TRBJ2-7; D gene unclear. V was clipped by 4 bases and J by 0 bases, with 14 bases between them. This CDR3 is 15 amino acids long. Germline CDR1 SGHDT, CDR2 YYEEEE. The CDR3 bases are TGTGCCAGCAGCCTTGGGGAACTCAGCTCCTACGAGCAGTACTTC. This sequence encodes CASSLGELSSYEQYF.

This clone was observed a handful of times. The same CDR3 also results from other DNA sequences found in this sample. V and J are TRBV28 and TRBJ2-3; D ambiguous. CDR1 MDHEN and CDR2 SYDVKM come from the germline V gene. The CDR3 consists of 12 residues. V was shortened by 4 bases and J by 2 bases, with 4 bases between the two germline ends. CDR3 nucleotide sequence: TGTGCCAGCAGTTCTCTCACAGATACGCAGTATTTT. Protein sequence: CASSSLTDTQYF.

V is TRBV23-1 and J is TRBJ2-2, with 9 bases aligning to TRBD1. TRBV23-1 is an open reading frame whose function is uncertain. The junction had 12 bases not matched to a gene; V was cut back by 3 bases and J by 7 bases. The CDR3 runs 17 residues. The CDR3 DNA sequence: TGCGCCAGCAGTCAGTACGAACAGGGGGCAGGTGACGGGGAGCTGTTTTTT. It codes for CASSQYEQGAGDGELFF.